This T cell receptor beta chain was captured in a study of blood T cell repertoires in COVID-19. As for the study in general: Sources were T cells, B-cell-depleted T cells, or PBMCs; the material itself was cDNA or gDNA.

Per the original methods: By means of reference gene primer amplification, nucleated cell counts were estimated. Generated by immunoSEQ multiplex PCR, the TCRdb table keeps only in-frame clones and is missing some. For V, J and clone size, that table is used; D and trimming come from the DNA. The sample carries 150,000 or so clones, over 60% recorded once. Trimming took off 0 bases at V and 1 base at J, with 9 bases between the two ends. The CDR3 has 15 residues. Germline V gene sequence: CDR1 MNHEY, CDR2 SVGAGI. Sequencing was performed on peripheral blood. The rearrangement links TRBV6-5 to TRBJ1-2; perhaps TRBD1 as D (6 bases). The sequence derives from a woman in her seventies with acute or convalescent COVID-19. The CDR3 coding sequence is TGTGCCAGCAGTTACTCAAAGGACAGTAACTATGGCTACACCTTC. This encodes CASSYSKDSNYGYTF.